Listed below are T cell receptor beta chains from one sample, sequenced in a study of T cell responses to AZD1222 COVID-19 vaccine. Some clones are missing from TCRdb's copy, which holds only in-frame ones; the method was immunoSEQ multiplex PCR. Found here are around 150,000 clones, approximately 92% of them singletons; the top ten hold around 5.1%. The starting material was peripheral blood, obtained on day 0 of AZD1222 vaccination. The receptor set was obtained from an adult in good health. The CDR3 runs from the conserved cysteine through the conserved F or W. The D gene is left open where the match is weak. Clone size is shown for a subset of rows, as once, few, many or a class of expanded clone.

d_gene: NA
v_gene: TRBV14
abundance: NA
CDR3aa: CASSHLRRGAGKTTNEKLFF

d_gene: TRBD1
v_gene: TRBV5-6
abundance: NA
CDR3aa: CASSLFGTGGNQPQHF

d_gene: TRBD1
v_gene: TRBV5-4
abundance: NA
CDR3aa: CASSLGQGDEQYF

d_gene: NA
v_gene: TRBV5-1
abundance: NA
CDR3aa: CASSLGQGMIYEQYF

d_gene: NA
v_gene: TRBV19
abundance: NA
CDR3aa: CASIREGRGSGNTIYF

d_gene: TRBD1
v_gene: TRBV27
abundance: once
CDR3aa: CASSSARQGTYEQYF

d_gene: NA
v_gene: TRBV28
abundance: NA
CDR3aa: CASSLSQVLNQPQHF

d_gene: TRBD1
v_gene: TRBV27
abundance: NA
CDR3aa: CASSSQGVAYEQYF

d_gene: TRBD1
v_gene: TRBV27
abundance: NA
CDR3aa: CASSWDRGSRNIQYF

d_gene: TRBD1
v_gene: TRBV5-1
abundance: NA
CDR3aa: CASSFTGTGQETQYF

d_gene: NA
v_gene: TRBV24-1
abundance: NA
CDR3aa: CATRGPLGTDTQYF

d_gene: NA
v_gene: TRBV24-1
abundance: NA
CDR3aa: CATSEGGDWGQPQHF

d_gene: NA
v_gene: TRBV5-1
abundance: NA
CDR3aa: CASSSLLQGIQFTDTQYF

d_gene: NA
v_gene: TRBV10-2
abundance: NA
CDR3aa: CASRVGLNTEAFF

d_gene: TRBD1
v_gene: TRBV29-1
abundance: NA
CDR3aa: CSVRTGDSYEQYF

d_gene: TRBD2
v_gene: TRBV3-1/TRBV3-2
abundance: NA
CDR3aa: CASSQDPLLAGTDTQYF

d_gene: NA
v_gene: TRBV19
abundance: NA
CDR3aa: CASLLIHEDIPNEKLFF

d_gene: TRBD2
v_gene: TRBV6-5
abundance: few
CDR3aa: CASSYKGLAGGNEQFF

d_gene: NA
v_gene: TRBV28
abundance: NA
CDR3aa: CATLTVSGNTIYF

d_gene: TRBD2
v_gene: TRBV4-1
abundance: many
CDR3aa: CASSPGGLAGVRAGELFF

d_gene: TRBD2
v_gene: TRBV7-6
abundance: NA
CDR3aa: CASSSLDGGRETQYF

d_gene: NA
v_gene: TRBV6-5
abundance: NA
CDR3aa: CASAETDLNEKLFF

d_gene: NA
v_gene: TRBV3-1/TRBV3-2
abundance: NA
CDR3aa: CASSQGAGTYEQYF